The rows below give T cell receptor beta chains drawn from one sample of a study of identifying expanded T cells in peripheral blood. The assay was immunoSEQ multiplex PCR, and TCRdb's table has in-frame clones only and misses some. This table has about 94,000 clones, 88% appearing once. The sequencing input was blood. The source of these receptors is a person aged 18 to 75 in good health. Each CDR3 is given without its conserved first and last residue. Size is stated for part of the rows, as once, few or many counts, or as a class when the clone is expanded.

J	V	size	CDR3
TRBJ2-7	TRBV19	.	ASSIAPGYEQY
TRBJ1-1	TRBV19	.	ASSIIYGPNTEAF
TRBJ1-2	TRBV4-1	.	ASSQDWRENYGYT
TRBJ1-2	TRBV7-9	.	ASSLGTGAVYGYT
TRBJ1-5	TRBV19	.	ASSTTQGRVGQPQH
TRBJ2-3	TRBV29-1	.	SVDTGEEDTQY
TRBJ1-1	TRBV5-6	.	ASSLNSPEAF
TRBJ2-7	TRBV30	.	ACSDRGDIEQY
TRBJ1-1	TRBV21-1	.	ASSKSGGGRAF
TRBJ1-2	TRBV30	.	AGRGVYGYT
TRBJ1-1	TRBV7-6	once	ASSLLKQGPAF
TRBJ2-7	TRBV19	.	ASRELSSYEQY
TRBJ1-1	TRBV5-4	.	ASSLGELAVRF
TRBJ1-5	TRBV6-5	once	ASSYRRSNQPQH
TRBJ1-1	TRBV5-1	.	ASSLGTIWGTEAF
TRBJ2-1	TRBV7-9	.	ASSHTGTGADEQF
TRBJ1-1	TRBV6-5	.	ASSYTRLGSTEAF
TRBJ2-2	TRBV7-9	.	ASSLVGELF
TRBJ1-6	TRBV7-8	.	ASSTDRGNSPLH
TRBJ1-2	TRBV9	.	ASSVTGGDYGYT
TRBJ1-1	TRBV30	.	AWSELGRGTEAF
TRBJ2-1	TRBV29-1	.	SVDPGTKGGNEQF